This T cell receptor (beta chain) appears in the sequencing data of a study of cytomegalovirus exposure and HLA in healthy donors. The primer mix had 60 Vbeta and 13 Jbeta primers. Generated by immunoSEQ multiplex PCR, the TCRdb table keeps only in-frame clones and is missing some. The data hold over 150,000 clones, with approximately 80% observed a single time. V was pared by 4 bases and J by 6 bases, with 6 bases between. There are 11 residues in the CDR3. Germline-derived CDR1 and CDR2 are MGHDK and SYGVNS. The sequence was collected from a man aged 18-30 years in good health and CMV-seropositive. The V call is TRBV25-1, the J call TRBJ1-2; D ambiguous. Sequenced material: PBMCs. In DNA, the CDR3 is TGTGCCAGCAGTGGGGCCCATGGCTACACCTTC. It yields the protein CASSGAHGYTF.